The subject of this entry is one T cell receptor beta chain. The CDR3 extends over 14 amino acids. Germline-derived CDR1 and CDR2 are LNHDA and SQIVND (reference sequence). The V gene lost 5 bases and the J gene lost 0 bases, with 10 bases spanning the gap. The record originates from a study of blood T cell repertoires in COVID-19. Looking at the study overall: Specimens from acute and convalescent COVID-19 originated in the United States, Italy and Spain.

Authors' data handling: From reference gene primer amplification, estimates of nucleated cell counts were derived. The protocol was immunoSEQ multiplex PCR, while the TCRdb copy is restricted to in-frame clones and leaves out a portion. V and J calls and clone size follow that table, whereas D and trimming were derived from the DNA. In the table there are fewer than 250,000 clones, around 83% of which are singletons. The sample comprised peripheral blood. The sequence was collected from a woman aged 50 to 65 with acute or convalescent COVID-19. This rearrangement joins TRBV19 to TRBJ1-2; D not certain. CDR3 loop: CASSVQITNYGYTF. DNA for the CDR3: TGTGCCAGTAGTGTACAGATTACTAACTATGGCTACACCTTC.